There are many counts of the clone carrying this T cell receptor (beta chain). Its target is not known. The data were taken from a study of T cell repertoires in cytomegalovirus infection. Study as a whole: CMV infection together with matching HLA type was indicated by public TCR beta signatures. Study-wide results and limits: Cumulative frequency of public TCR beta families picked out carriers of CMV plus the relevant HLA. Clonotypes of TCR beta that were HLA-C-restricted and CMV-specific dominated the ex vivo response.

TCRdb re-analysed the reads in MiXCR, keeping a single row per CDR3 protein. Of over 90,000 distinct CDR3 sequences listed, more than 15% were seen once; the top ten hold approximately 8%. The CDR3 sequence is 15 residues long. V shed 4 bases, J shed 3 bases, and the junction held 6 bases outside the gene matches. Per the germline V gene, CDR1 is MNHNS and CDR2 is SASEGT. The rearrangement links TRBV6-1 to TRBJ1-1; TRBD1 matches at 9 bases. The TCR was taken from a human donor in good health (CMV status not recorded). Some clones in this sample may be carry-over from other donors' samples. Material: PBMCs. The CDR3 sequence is CASSGVTGGYTEAFF. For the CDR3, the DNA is TGTGCCAGCAGTGGCGTCACAGGGGGCTACACTGAAGCTTTCTTT.